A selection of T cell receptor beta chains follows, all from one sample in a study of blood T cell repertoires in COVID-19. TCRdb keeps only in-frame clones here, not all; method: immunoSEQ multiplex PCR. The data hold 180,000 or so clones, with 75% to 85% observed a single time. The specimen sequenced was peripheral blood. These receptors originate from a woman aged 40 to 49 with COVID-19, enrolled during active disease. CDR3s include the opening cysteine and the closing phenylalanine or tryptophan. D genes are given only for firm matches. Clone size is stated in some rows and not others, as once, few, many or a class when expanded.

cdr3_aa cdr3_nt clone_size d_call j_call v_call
CAIPRVGSNTEAFF TGTGCCATCCCGCGGGTGGGGTCGAACACTGAAGCTTTCTTT - - TRBJ1-1 TRBV7-9
CASSFDRGPYEQYF TGTGCCAGCAGCTTTGACAGGGGTCCCTACGAGCAGTACTTC many TRBD1 TRBJ2-7 TRBV5-4
CASSPPTNLVTGELFF TGTGCCAGCTCACCACCAACAAATTTGGTCACCGGGGAGCTGTTTTTT - - TRBJ2-2 TRBV18
CASSQTDRVNTEAFF TGCGCCAGCAGCCAAACCGACAGGGTGAACACTGAAGCTTTCTTT - TRBD1 TRBJ1-1 TRBV4-1
CASRVTTGLVAEAFF TGCGCCAGCAGAGTAACGACAGGGCTAGTCGCTGAAGCTTTCTTT - TRBD1 TRBJ1-1 TRBV5-1
CATGQGAEAFF TGTGCCACGGGACAGGGCGCTGAAGCTTTCTTT - TRBD1 TRBJ1-1 TRBV25-1
CASSLTLRELFF TGTGCCAGCAGCTTGACTCTCAGGGAGCTGTTTTTT once - TRBJ2-2 TRBV5-6
CASSQYGTGNQPQHF TGTGCCAGCAGCCAATATGGGACAGGCAATCAGCCCCAGCATTTT - TRBD1 TRBJ1-5 TRBV7-2
CASSLSGAEQETQYF TGTGCCAGCAGCTTGAGCGGGGCTGAACAAGAGACCCAGTACTTC - TRBD2 TRBJ2-5 TRBV13
CASSLGGGAEPTGELFF TGTGCCAGCAGCTTGGGCGGGGGGGCCGAGCCCACCGGGGAGCTGTTTTTT - TRBD2 TRBJ2-2 TRBV5-4
CASMWTGSSGNTIYF TGTGCCAGCATGTGGACAGGCTCCTCTGGAAACACCATATATTTT - TRBD1 TRBJ1-3 TRBV5-6
CASTPSGHSPLHF TGTGCCAGCACCCCAAGCGGGCATTCACCCCTCCACTTT few - TRBJ1-6 TRBV7-9
CASSFSGLASNEQFF TGTGCCAGCAGCTTTTCCGGACTAGCTTCCAATGAGCAGTTCTTC - TRBD2 TRBJ2-1 TRBV7-8
CASSPREVAVGNEQFF TGTGCTAGCAGCCCGCGCGAGGTAGCGGTGGGGAATGAGCAGTTCTTC - - TRBJ2-1 TRBV7-7
CASSRSGNTEAFF TGTGCCAGCTCCCGGAGTGGGAACACTGAAGCTTTCTTT few - TRBJ1-1 TRBV18
CASSLGVSEEETQYF TGTGCCAGCAGCTTAGGGGTTAGCGAAGAAGAGACCCAGTACTTC many - TRBJ2-5 TRBV11-3
CASSYQGGQETQYF TGTGCCAGCAGCTATCAGGGGGGCCAAGAGACCCAGTACTTC - - TRBJ2-5 TRBV7-2
CASSELPGLAAYNEQFF TGTGCCAGCAGTGAACTACCGGGACTAGCGGCCTACAATGAGCAGTTCTTC - TRBD2 TRBJ2-1 TRBV6-1
CASSLESGTSTDTQYF TGTGCCAGCAGCTTAGAAAGCGGAACTAGCACAGATACGCAGTATTTT once - TRBJ2-3 TRBV7-8
CASSPTGTTAPDF TGTGCCAGCTCACCAACAGGTACGACAGCCCCAGATTTT - - TRBJ1-5 TRBV18
CASSSRPGQNSYGYTF TGTGCCAGCAGCTCCCGGCCTGGACAGAACTCTTATGGCTACACCTTC - - TRBJ1-2 TRBV7-2
CASSIGRGNEKLFF TGTGCCAGTAGTATCGGACGGGGTAATGAAAAACTGTTTTTT - - TRBJ1-4 TRBV19
CASSSGETQYF TGTGCCAGCAGCTCGGGGGAGACCCAGTACTTC once - TRBJ2-5 TRBV13
CATSSGTGRSFSNQPQHF TGTGCCACCAGCAGCGGGACAGGGAGGAGTTTTAGCAATCAGCCCCAGCATTTT - TRBD1 TRBJ1-5 TRBV15
CASSRGGQGATNEKLFF TGTGCCAGCAGCCGAGGAGGACAGGGAGCAACTAATGAAAAACTGTTTTTT - TRBD1 TRBJ1-4 TRBV4-2
CATGGQINQPQHF TGTGCCACAGGGGGACAGATAAATCAGCCCCAGCATTTT - TRBD1 TRBJ1-5 TRBV30
CASTTGLAGAYGYTF TGTGCCAGCACCACTGGGCTGGCAGGGGCCTATGGCTACACCTTC - - TRBJ1-2 TRBV28
CSVRTGAEQYF TGCAGCGTTAGGACAGGGGCCGAGCAGTACTTC - TRBD1 TRBJ2-7 TRBV29-1